Sequencing of this TCR beta chain was carried out in a study of control samples from healthy donors and cancer patients. CDR3 length: 15 amino acids. Germline CDR1 and CDR2: LNHDA and SQIVND (reference sequence). Trimming cost V 5 bases and J 15 bases; bases outside gene matches: 17. This clone has only a few counts. Here immunoSEQ multiplex PCR was the method, and the copy in TCRdb shows in-frame clones only, minus some. The sample holds some 79,000 clones, 87% seen once. The chain employs TRBV19 and TRBJ2-1; the match to TRBD2 covers 9 bases. This TCR was recovered from a woman between 45 and 65 years old in good health. Sequencing was done on a sample of blood. The CDR3 DNA is TGTGCCAGTAGTGGGCCGACTAGCGGCCAGTACAAGTTGTTCTTC. As protein: CASSGPTSGQYKLFF. Looking up the rest from reference TRBV19 and TRBJ2-1 gives the full variable domain: DGGITQSPKYLFRKEGQNVTLSCEQNLNHDAMYWYRQDPGQGLRLIYYSQIVNDFQKGDIAEGYSVSREKKESFPLTVTSAQKNPTAFYLCASSGPTSGQYKLFFGPGTRLTVL.